The 22 T cell receptor beta chains listed next were all sequenced from one sample in a study of blood T cell repertoires in COVID-19. TCRdb's table, derived via immunoSEQ multiplex PCR, lists solely in-frame clones and lacks some. There are about 130,000 clones in the sample; 85% to 90% occur only once, and 3.2% lies in the top ten. Material for sequencing was peripheral blood. These receptors were obtained from a woman aged 80 or over with COVID-19, enrolled during active disease.

The CDR3 here is CASSHWDSHEQYF. CDR3 nucleotides: TGTGCCAGCAGCCATTGGGACAGCCACGAGCAGTACTTC. This sequence joins TRBV21-1 and TRBJ2-7; the tabulated D call, TRBD1, remains unverified against the DNA. TRBV21-1 is reported as a pseudogene. The CDR3 covers 13 residues.

The V and J genes are TRBV7-2 and TRBJ1-6, with D unclear. Trimming pared 1 base from V and 5 bases from J, leaving 12 bases between. The CDR3 has 16 residues. Germline values: CDR1 SGHTA, CDR2 FQGNSA. Written as DNA, the CDR3 is TGTGCCAGCAGCTTAGACGGGCCGGGGAATAATTCACCCCTCCACTTT. The encoded protein is CASSLDGPGNNSPLHF.

This clone was seen once. The chain carries TRBV10-1 and TRBJ1-1; 8 bases align to TRBD1. The CDR3 has 15 amino acids. The V gene end was trimmed by 2 bases and the J gene end by 1 base; junction bases not matched to a gene: 3. Germline loops: CDR1 WNHNN, CDR2 SYGVQD (reference sequence). DNA of the CDR3: TGCGCCAGCAGTGAGGACAGGGGCTCGAACACTGAAGCTTTCTTT. Its protein product is CASSEDRGSNTEAFF.

The V gene is TRBV27, the J gene TRBJ2-2; 7 bases map to TRBD2. Germline lookup yields CDR1 MNHEY and CDR2 SMNVEV (reference sequence). The CDR3 covers 16 residues. The J segment lost 4 bases and the V segment lost 6 bases, leaving 11 bases of the junction unmatched. The CDR3 DNA is TGTGCCAGCAGCCAAGGGCGGGGGTCCTTCACCGGGGAGCTGTTTTTT. Amino acid sequence: CASSQGRGSFTGELFF.

The chain joins TRBV6-5 to TRBJ1-4; tentatively, D is TRBD1 (6 bases). Germline V gives CDR1 MNHEY, CDR2 SVGAGI. Trimming pared 4 bases from V and 8 bases from J, leaving 11 bases between. The CDR3 spans 13 residues. CDR3 in amino acids: CASSSGTREKLFF. Written as DNA, the CDR3 is TGTGCCAGCAGTTCCGGGACAAGGGAAAAACTGTTTTTT.

This clone occurred once. This chain connects TRBV19 to TRBJ1-1; the D gene is possibly TRBD1 (6 bases). This CDR3 comprises 15 residues. Germline CDR1 LNHDA, CDR2 SQIVND (reference sequence). Trimming pared 3 bases from V and 0 bases from J, leaving 11 bases between. The CDR3 is CASSIPAGVNTEAFF. The CDR3 nucleotides are TGTGCCAGTAGTATTCCGGCAGGGGTGAACACTGAAGCTTTCTTT.

The chain couples TRBV6-6 to TRBJ2-5, with TRBD1 matching 9 bases. Germline V gives CDR1 MNHNY, CDR2 SVGAGI (reference sequence). The CDR3 consists of 16 residues. The ends lost 6 bases at V and 0 bases at J; junction bases unmatched: 8. The CDR3 is CASSHKDRGNQETQYF. Written as DNA, the CDR3 is TGTGCCAGCAGCCACAAGGACAGGGGTAACCAAGAGACCCAGTACTTC.

This chain connects TRBV7-2 to TRBJ2-7; D is undetermined. Germline CDR1 is SGHTA and CDR2 is FQGNSA. The CDR3 loop spans 13 amino acids. Between the trimmed V and J ends, which lost 5 bases and 3 bases, there was a span of 11 bases. Here the CDR3 DNA reads TGTGCCAGCAGCCCCCCGAGCTTCTACGAGCAGTACTTC. Its protein is CASSPPSFYEQYF.

The V and J genes are TRBV5-1 and TRBJ1-4; tentatively, D is TRBD1 (5 bases). The germline V gene has CDR1 SGHRS and CDR2 YFSETQ. The V gene lost 1 base and the J gene lost 5 bases, with 9 bases spanning the gap. The CDR3 contains 14 residues. The CDR3 nucleotides are TGCGCCAGCAGCTTGTCGGGGGTGAATGAAAAACTGTTTTTT. Amino acids: CASSLSGVNEKLFF.

The chain uses TRBV11-1 and TRBJ1-1, with 9 positions matching TRBD1. Germline V gives CDR1 SGHAT, CDR2 FQDESV (reference sequence). J lost 6 bases, V lost 4 bases, and 6 bases had no gene match. The CDR3 is 14 residues long. CDR3 sequence (DNA): TGTGCCAGCAGCTGGGGACAGGGAAACGCTGAAGCTTTCTTT. Residues: CASSWGQGNAEAFF.

This clone was observed once. The chain carries TRBV28 and TRBJ1-5, with D possibly TRBD1 on 5 matching bases. The CDR3 sequence is 16 residues long. The V and J ends lost 2 bases and 4 bases respectively, with 15 bases between them. Germline CDR1 is MDHEN and CDR2 is SYDVKM. CDR3 in DNA: TGTGCCAGCAGTTTACCCACCTCGGGGGGGAATCAGCCCCAGCATTTT. Amino acids: CASSLPTSGGNQPQHF.

CDR3 loop: CASSSFSGMKDTQYF. CDR3 sequence (DNA): TGTGCCAGCAGCTCTTTTAGCGGGATGAAAGATACGCAGTATTTT. The chain joins TRBV7-9 to TRBJ2-3; TRBD2 matches 8 bases. The CDR3 contains 15 residues. The germline gives CDR1 SEHNR, CDR2 FQNEAQ (reference sequence). V shed 4 bases, J shed 5 bases, and the junction held 8 bases outside the gene matches. Full variable domain (remainder filled in from reference TRBV7-9 and TRBJ2-3): DTGVSQNPRHKITKRGQNVTFRCDPISEHNRLYWYRQTLGQGPEFLTYFQNEAQLEKSRLLSDRFSAERPKGSFSTLEIQRTEQGDSAMYLCASSSFSGMKDTQYFGPGTRLTVL.

V is TRBV3-1 (or the pseudogene TRBV3-2) and J is TRBJ2-5; TRBD1 is a possible D gene (5 bases). Germline-derived CDR1 and CDR2 are LGHDT and YNNKEL (reference sequence). The CDR3 covers 13 residues. The V gene lost 1 base and the J gene lost 5 bases, with 8 bases spanning the gap. CDR3 nucleotide sequence: TGTGCCAGCAGCCAAGCAGGGTTTGAGACCCAGTACTTC. Protein: CASSQAGFETQYF.

This clone was counted a few times. J is TRBJ1-2 and V is TRBV6-1, with D unclear. CDR1 is MNHNS and CDR2 is SASEGT in the germline V gene. Trimming shortened V by 2 bases and J by 6 bases, and 7 bases separated the two germline ends. CDR3 size: 12 residues. The CDR3 here is CASSESRHGYTF. The DNA of the CDR3 is TGTGCCAGCAGTGAAAGCAGGCATGGCTACACCTTC.

The genes are TRBV3-1 (or the pseudogene TRBV3-2) and TRBJ2-6, with 8 bases fitting TRBD1. This CDR3 has 19 residues. Germline values: CDR1 LGHDT, CDR2 YNNKEL (reference sequence). Losses at the gene ends were 0 bases for V and 0 bases for J; bases not matched to a gene: 7. The CDR3 region is CASSQESRGRHSGANVLTF. Written as DNA, the CDR3 is TGTGCCAGCAGCCAAGAATCCAGGGGGCGACACTCTGGGGCCAACGTCCTGACTTTC.

The chain links TRBV28 to TRBJ1-4; 7 bases map to TRBD1. Germline values: CDR1 MDHEN, CDR2 SYDVKM. This CDR3 contains 14 residues. J was trimmed by 4 bases and V by 6 bases; bases with no gene match: 5. The CDR3 sequence: CASSTGTDNEKLFF. The CDR3 DNA reads as TGTGCCAGCAGCACCGGGACAGATAATGAAAAACTGTTTTTT.

The chain couples TRBV18 to TRBJ2-7; TRBD1 aligns across 9 bases. Germline V CDR1 and CDR2: KGHSH, LQKENI. V shed 3 bases, J shed 3 bases, and the junction held 6 bases outside the gene matches. This CDR3 region has 15 residues. The CDR3 sequence is CASSPSTGGIYEQYF. In nucleotides, the CDR3 is TGTGCCAGCTCACCGTCGACAGGGGGGATCTACGAGCAGTACTTC.

The chain uses TRBV11-3 and TRBJ2-1, with 8 bases fitting TRBD2. With V trimmed by 0 bases and J by 0 bases, 1 base remained unmatched. The CDR3 runs 16 residues. CDR1 is SGHNT and CDR2 is YENEEA in the germline V gene. CDR3 sequence (DNA): TGTGCCAGCAGCTTAGAGCGGGGGGCCTCCTACAATGAGCAGTTCTTC. Protein: CASSLERGASYNEQFF.

In this sample, this clone turned up a few times. The gene calls are TRBV3-1 (or the pseudogene TRBV3-2) and TRBJ2-5; a weak D match, TRBD2 (5 bases). V lost 4 bases to trimming and J lost 2 bases, with 8 bases between them. Germline CDR1 and CDR2: LGHDT and YNNKEL (reference sequence). This CDR3 contains 13 residues. The CDR3 loop reads CASSPGIQETQYF. CDR3 DNA: TGTGCCAGCAGCCCGGGGATTCAAGAGACCCAGTACTTC.

The V and J genes are TRBV6-2 or TRBV6-3 and TRBJ1-4; TRBD1 is a possible D gene (6 bases). Germline-derived CDR1 and CDR2 are MNHEY and SVGEGT. The CDR3 sequence is 13 residues long. The V and J ends lost 6 bases and 7 bases respectively, with 12 bases between them. CDR3 amino acids: CASSQAGVEKLFF. In DNA, the CDR3 is TGTGCCAGCAGCCAAGCAGGGGTTGAAAAACTGTTTTTT.

This clone turned up a few times. V is TRBV11-2 and J is TRBJ2-7, with 10 bases lining up with TRBD2. The V gene's germline CDR1 is SGHAT and CDR2 FQNNGV. The ends lost 0 bases at V and 3 bases at J; junction bases unmatched: 5. There are 16 residues in the CDR3. The CDR3 here is CASSLEPSGGSYEQYF. CDR3 DNA: TGTGCCAGCAGCTTAGAGCCTAGCGGGGGAAGCTACGAGCAGTACTTC.

The chain employs TRBV4-1 and TRBJ2-5, with D perhaps matching TRBD1 (5 bases). The CDR3 runs 14 residues. The ends were cut back, 4 bases at V and 5 bases at J, with 14 bases in the middle. CDR1 is MGHRA, CDR2 YSYEKL, per germline. CDR3 DNA sequence: TGCGCCAGCAGCCCCAAGCCAGGGCCGGAGACCCAGTACTTC. Translating gives CASSPKPGPETQYF.